This T cell receptor (beta chain) was captured in a study of Ad26.COV2.S vaccination and SARS-CoV-2 variants. Study-wide context: Intramuscular Ad26.COV2.S doses were given once or twice, 56 days apart. The study's findings and limits: Similar non-spike TCR breadth was seen in vaccine and placebo recipients.

Treatment defined: 19 received Ad26.COV2.S at low or high dose, single or two shots; 5 received placebo; per-sample allocation not given. Day 63 following the first vaccine or placebo injection was when the samples were taken. This person who donated was an adult of 18-55 years in Boston. In regard to this clone: What it recognizes is unknown.

TCRdb's copy holds only in-frame clones and misses some; the assay was immunoSEQ multiplex PCR. The data contain roughly 410,000 clones, around four fifths of them singletons. The V and J ends lost 3 bases and 4 bases respectively, with 0 bases between them. Germline CDR1 reads SEHNR; CDR2 reads FQNEAQ (reference sequence). The CDR3 runs 10 residues. The receptor was derived from a person between 18 and 60 years old who received the Ad26.COV2.S COVID-19 vaccine or a placebo. The sample here was peripheral blood, taken in a trial of Ad26.COV2.S vaccine versus placebo. This chain joins TRBV7-9 and TRBJ1-2; D is unclear. The CDR3, as DNA: TGTGCCAGCAGCTTCTATGGCTACACCTTC. Translated: CASSFYGYTF.